Reported below is one T cell receptor (beta chain). Libraries were prepared by immunoSEQ multiplex PCR; TCRdb keeps only in-frame clonotypes and omits some of them. The sample includes approximately 150,000 clones, over 90% seen only once; the top ten take 2.3%. This specimen comes from a study of T cell responses to AZD1222 COVID-19 vaccine. This CDR3 region has 17 residues. Trimming removed 3 bases from V and 3 bases from J; junction bases left unmatched: 11. Germline V CDR1 and CDR2: SGDLS, YYNGEE. The sample was peripheral blood, taken on day 0 of AZD1222 vaccination. This TCR derives from an adult in good health. The J gene is TRBJ2-2, the V gene TRBV9; 7 positions match TRBD2. DNA for the CDR3: TGTGCCAGCAGCGCGCCGCAGGGAGGGGTTGACACCGGGGAGCTGTTTTTT. Its translation is CASSAPQGGVDTGELFF.